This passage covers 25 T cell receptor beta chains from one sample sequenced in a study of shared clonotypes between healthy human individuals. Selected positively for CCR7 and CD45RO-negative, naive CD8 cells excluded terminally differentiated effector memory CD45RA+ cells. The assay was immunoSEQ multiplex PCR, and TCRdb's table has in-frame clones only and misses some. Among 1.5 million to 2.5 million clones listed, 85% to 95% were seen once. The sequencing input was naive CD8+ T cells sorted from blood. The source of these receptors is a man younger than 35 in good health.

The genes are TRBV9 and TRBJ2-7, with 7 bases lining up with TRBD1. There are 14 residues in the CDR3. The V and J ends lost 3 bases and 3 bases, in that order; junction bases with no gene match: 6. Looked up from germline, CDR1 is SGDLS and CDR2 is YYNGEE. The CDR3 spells CASSAGQLHYEQYF. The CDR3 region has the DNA TGTGCCAGCAGCGCGGGACAGTTGCACTACGAGCAGTACTTC.

In nucleotides, the CDR3 is TGTGCCCCAGTTTTCGGGGGCCTAGCAATTACAGATACGCAGTATTTT. This sequence encodes CAPVFGGLAITDTQYF. The chain carries TRBV10-3 and TRBJ2-3, with D possibly being TRBD1 or TRBD2 (6 bases each). V lost 11 bases, J lost 3 bases, and 24 bases lay in between. The germline gives CDR1 ENHRY, CDR2 SYGVKD. The CDR3 length is 16 residues.

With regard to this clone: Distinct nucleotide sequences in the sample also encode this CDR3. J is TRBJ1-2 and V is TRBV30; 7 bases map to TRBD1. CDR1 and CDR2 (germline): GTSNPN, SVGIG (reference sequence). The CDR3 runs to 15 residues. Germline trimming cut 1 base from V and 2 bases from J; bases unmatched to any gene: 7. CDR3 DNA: TGTGCCTGGAGTGCCTGGGACAGTACCAACTATGGCTACACCTTC. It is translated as CAWSAWDSTNYGYTF.

This chain's CDR3 is CASSSAPGTGFNYGYTF. The CDR3 DNA reads TGTGCCAGCAGTTCAGCCCCCGGGACAGGGTTTAACTATGGCTACACCTTC. The gene calls are TRBV27 and TRBJ1-2; TRBD1 matches 9 bases. With 4 bases clipped from V and 1 base from J, the junction kept 10 bases outside the gene matches. The CDR3 covers 17 residues. Germline-derived CDR1 and CDR2 are MNHEY and SMNVEV (reference sequence).

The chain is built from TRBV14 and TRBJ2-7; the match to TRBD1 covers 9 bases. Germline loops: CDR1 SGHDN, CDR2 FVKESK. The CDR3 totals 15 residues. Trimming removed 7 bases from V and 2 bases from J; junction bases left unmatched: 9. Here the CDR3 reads CASTLTGGEPYEQYF. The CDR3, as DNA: TGTGCCAGCACCCTAACAGGGGGCGAGCCCTACGAGCAGTACTTC. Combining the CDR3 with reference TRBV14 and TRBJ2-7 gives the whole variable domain EAGVTQFPSHSVIEKGQTVTLRCDPISGHDNLYWYRRVMGKEIKFLLHFVKESKQDESGMPNNRFLAERTGGTYSTLKVQPAELEDSGVYFCASTLTGGEPYEQYFGPGTRLTVT.

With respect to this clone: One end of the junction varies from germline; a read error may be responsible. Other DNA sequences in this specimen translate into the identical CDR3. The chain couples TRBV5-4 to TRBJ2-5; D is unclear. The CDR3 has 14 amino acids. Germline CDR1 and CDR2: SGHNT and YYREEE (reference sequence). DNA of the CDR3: TGCGCCATCAATCAAAAAGGGAAGGGAGAGACCCAGTACTTC. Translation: CAINQKGKGETQYF.

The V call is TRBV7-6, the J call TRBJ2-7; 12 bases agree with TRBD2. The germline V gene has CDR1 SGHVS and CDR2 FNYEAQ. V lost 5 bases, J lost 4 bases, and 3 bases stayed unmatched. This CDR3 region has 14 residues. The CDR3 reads CASSKTSGRYEQYF. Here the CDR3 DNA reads TGTGCCAGCAGCAAGACTAGCGGGAGATACGAGCAGTACTTC.

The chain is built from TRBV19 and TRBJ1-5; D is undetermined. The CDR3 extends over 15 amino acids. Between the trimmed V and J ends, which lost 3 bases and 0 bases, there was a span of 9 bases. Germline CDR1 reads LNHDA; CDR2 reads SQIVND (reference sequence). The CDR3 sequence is CASSMENFSNQPQHF. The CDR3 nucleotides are TGTGCCAGTAGTATGGAAAATTTTAGCAATCAGCCCCAGCATTTT.

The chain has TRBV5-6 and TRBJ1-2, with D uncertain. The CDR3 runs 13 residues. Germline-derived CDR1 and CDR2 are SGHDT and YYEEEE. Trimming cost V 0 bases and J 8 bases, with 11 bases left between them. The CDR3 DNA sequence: TGTGCCAGCAGCTTGGTGGGCGGTTCGGGCTACACCTTC. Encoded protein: CASSLVGGSGYTF.

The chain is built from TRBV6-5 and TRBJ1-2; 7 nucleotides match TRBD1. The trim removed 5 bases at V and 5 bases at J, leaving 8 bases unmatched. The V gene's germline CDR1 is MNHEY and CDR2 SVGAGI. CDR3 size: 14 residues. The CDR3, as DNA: TGTGCCAGCAGTACTGGGACAGTCCTATATGGCTACACCTTC. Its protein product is CASSTGTVLYGYTF.

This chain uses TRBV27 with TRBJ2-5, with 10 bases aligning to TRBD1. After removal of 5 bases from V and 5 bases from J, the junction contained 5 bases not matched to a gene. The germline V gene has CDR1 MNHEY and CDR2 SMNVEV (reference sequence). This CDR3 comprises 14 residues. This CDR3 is CASSMTGGIETQYF. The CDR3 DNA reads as TGTGCCAGCAGTATGACAGGGGGCATCGAGACCCAGTACTTC.

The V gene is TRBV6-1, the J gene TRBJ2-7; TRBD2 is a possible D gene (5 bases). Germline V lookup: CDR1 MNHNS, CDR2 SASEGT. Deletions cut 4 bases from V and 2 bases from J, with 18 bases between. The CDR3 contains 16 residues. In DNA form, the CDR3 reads TGTGCCAGCAGTGCCCCAAGGACGGGGAGCACCTACGAGCAGTACTTC. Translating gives CASSAPRTGSTYEQYF.

The DNA for the CDR3 is TGTGCCAGCAGTCCGTCTGAACAGGGCTATCAGCCCCAGCATTTT. It specifies CASSPSEQGYQPQHF. The chain combines TRBV28 with TRBJ1-5, with TRBD1 as a possible D gene (6 bases). The germline V gene has CDR1 MDHEN and CDR2 SYDVKM. This CDR3 spans 15 amino acids. Trimming removed 5 bases from V and 5 bases from J, with 16 bases in between.

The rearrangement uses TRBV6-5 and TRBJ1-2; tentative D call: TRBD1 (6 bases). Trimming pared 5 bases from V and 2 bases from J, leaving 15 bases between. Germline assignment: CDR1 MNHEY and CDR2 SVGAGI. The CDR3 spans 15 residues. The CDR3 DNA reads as TGTGCCAGCAGTCCCCTGGGGGGCTCCAACTATGGCTACACCTTC. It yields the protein CASSPLGGSNYGYTF.

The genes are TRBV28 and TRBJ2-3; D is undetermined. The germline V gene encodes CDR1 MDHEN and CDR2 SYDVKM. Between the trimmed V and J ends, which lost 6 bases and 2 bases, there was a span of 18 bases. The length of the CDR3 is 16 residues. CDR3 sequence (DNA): TGTGCCAGCAGCTCTTTTGTGGAGAAAGCCACAGATACGCAGTATTTT. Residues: CASSSFVEKATDTQYF.

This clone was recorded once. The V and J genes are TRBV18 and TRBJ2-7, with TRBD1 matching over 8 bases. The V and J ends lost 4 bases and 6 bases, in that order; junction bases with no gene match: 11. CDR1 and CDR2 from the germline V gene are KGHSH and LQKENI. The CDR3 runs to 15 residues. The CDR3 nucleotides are TGTGCCAGCTCACGGACCGGGACAGGTTCTAGCGAGCAGTACTTC. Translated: CASSRTGTGSSEQYF.

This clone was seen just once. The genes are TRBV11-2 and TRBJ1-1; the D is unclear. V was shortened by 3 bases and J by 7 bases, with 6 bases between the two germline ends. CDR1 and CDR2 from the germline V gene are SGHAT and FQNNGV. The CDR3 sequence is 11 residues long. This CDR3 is CASSLFGEAFF. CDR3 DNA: TGTGCCAGCAGCTTGTTCGGTGAAGCTTTCTTT. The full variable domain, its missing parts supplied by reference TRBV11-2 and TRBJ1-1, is EAGVAQSPRYKIIEKRQSVAFWCNPISGHATLYWYQQILGQGPKLLIQFQNNGVVDDSQLPKDRFSAERLKGVDSTLKIQPAKLEDSAVYLCASSLFGEAFFGQGTRLTVV.

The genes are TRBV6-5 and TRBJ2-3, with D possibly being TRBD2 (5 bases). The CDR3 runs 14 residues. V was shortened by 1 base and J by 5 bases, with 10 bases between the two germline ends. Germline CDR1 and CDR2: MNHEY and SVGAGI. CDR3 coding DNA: TGTGCCAGCAGTTACTTGGTCCGGGGAGATACGCAGTATTTT. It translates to CASSYLVRGDTQYF.

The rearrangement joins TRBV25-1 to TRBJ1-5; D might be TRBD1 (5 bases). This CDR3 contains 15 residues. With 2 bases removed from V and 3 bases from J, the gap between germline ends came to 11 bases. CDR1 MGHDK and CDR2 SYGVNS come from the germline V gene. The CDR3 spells CASSENGGANQPQHF. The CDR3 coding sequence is TGTGCCAGCAGTGAAAACGGGGGAGCCAATCAGCCCCAGCATTTT. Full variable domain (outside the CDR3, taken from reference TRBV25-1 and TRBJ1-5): EADIYQTPRYLVIGTGKKITLECSQTMGHDKMYWYQQDPGMELHLIHYSYGVNSTEKGDLSSESTVSRIRTEHFPLTLESARPSHTSQYLCASSENGGANQPQHFGDGTRLSIL.

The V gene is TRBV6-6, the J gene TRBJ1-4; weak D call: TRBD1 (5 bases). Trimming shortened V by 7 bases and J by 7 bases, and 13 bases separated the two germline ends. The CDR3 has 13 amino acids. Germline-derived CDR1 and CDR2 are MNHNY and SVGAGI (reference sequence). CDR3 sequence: CASTSGGSEKLFF. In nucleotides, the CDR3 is TGTGCCAGCACATCGGGGGGATCTGAAAAACTGTTTTTT.

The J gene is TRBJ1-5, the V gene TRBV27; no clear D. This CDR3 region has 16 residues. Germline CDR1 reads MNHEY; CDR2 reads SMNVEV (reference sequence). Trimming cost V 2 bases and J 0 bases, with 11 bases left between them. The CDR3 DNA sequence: TGTGCCAGCAGTTTAACGGCAGAAAATAGCAATCAGCCCCAGCATTTT. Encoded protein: CASSLTAENSNQPQHF.

In DNA form, the CDR3 reads TGTGCCACCCAGACAGGGAGGGGAAACACCATATATTTT. Translating it yields CATQTGRGNTIYF. The chain links TRBV2 to TRBJ1-3; 7 nucleotides match TRBD1. The CDR3 runs to 13 residues. The V segment lost 10 bases and the J segment 4 bases; nucleotides outside the gene matches: 7. Germline assignment: CDR1 SNHLY and CDR2 FYNNEI.

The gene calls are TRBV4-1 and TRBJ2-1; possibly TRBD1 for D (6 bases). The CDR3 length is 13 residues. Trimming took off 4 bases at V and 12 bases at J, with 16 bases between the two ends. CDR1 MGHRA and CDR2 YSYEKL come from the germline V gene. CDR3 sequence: CASSPLGMTGQFF. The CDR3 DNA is TGCGCCAGCAGCCCCTTGGGGATGACAGGGCAGTTCTTC.

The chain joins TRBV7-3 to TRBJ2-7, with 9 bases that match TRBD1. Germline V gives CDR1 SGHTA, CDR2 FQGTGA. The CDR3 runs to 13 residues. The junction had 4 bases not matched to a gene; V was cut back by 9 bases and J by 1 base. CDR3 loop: CASPGQGSYEQYF. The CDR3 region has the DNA TGTGCCAGTCCGGGACAGGGTTCCTACGAGCAGTACTTC.

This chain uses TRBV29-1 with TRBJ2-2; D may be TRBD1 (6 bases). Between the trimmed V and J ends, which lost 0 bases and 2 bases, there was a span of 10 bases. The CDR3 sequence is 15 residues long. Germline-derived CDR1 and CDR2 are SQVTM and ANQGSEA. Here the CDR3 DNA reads TGCAGCGTTGAAGATGGACAGCAAAACACCGGGGAGCTGTTTTTT. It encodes CSVEDGQQNTGELFF.